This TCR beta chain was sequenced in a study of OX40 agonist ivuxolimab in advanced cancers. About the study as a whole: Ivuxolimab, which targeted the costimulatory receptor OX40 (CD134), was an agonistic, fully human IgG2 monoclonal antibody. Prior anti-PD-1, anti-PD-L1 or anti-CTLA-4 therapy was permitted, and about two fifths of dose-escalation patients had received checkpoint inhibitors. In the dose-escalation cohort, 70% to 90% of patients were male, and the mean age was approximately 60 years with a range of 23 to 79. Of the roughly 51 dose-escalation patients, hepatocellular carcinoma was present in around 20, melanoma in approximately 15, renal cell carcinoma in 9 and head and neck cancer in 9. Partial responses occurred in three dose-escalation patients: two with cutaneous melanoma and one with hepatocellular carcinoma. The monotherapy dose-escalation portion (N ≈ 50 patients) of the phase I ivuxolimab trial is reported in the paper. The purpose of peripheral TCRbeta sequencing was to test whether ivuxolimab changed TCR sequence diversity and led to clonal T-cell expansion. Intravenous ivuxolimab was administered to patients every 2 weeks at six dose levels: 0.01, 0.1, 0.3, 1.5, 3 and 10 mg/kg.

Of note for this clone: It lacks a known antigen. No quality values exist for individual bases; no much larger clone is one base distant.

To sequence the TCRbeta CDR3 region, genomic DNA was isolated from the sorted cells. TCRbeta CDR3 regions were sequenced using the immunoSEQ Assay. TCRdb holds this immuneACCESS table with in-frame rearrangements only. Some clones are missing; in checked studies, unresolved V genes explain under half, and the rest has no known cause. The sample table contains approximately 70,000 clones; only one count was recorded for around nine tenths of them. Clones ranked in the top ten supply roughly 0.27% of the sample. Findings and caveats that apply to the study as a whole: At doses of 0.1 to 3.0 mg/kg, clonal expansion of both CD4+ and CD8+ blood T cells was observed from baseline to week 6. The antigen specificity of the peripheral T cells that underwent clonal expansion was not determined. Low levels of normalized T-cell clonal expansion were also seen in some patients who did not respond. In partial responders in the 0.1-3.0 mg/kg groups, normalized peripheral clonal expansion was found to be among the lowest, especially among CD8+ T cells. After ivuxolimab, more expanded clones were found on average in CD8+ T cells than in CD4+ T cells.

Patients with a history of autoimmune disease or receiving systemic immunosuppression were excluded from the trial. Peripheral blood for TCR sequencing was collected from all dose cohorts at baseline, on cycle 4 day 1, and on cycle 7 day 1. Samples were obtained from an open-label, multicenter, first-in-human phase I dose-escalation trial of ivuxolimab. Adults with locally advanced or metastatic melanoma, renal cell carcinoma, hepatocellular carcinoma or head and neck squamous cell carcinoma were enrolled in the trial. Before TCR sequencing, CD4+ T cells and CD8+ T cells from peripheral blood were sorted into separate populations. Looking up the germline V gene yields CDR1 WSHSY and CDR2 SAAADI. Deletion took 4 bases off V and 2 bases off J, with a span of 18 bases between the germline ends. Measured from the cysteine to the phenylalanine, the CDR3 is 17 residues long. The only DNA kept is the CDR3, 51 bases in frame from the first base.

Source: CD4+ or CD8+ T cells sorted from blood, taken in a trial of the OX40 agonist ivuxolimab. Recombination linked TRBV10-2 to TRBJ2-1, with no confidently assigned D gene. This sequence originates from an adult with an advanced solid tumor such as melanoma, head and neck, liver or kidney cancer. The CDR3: CASSGPRNGHTYNEQFF. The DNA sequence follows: TGCGCCAGCAGTGGGCCAAGGAACGGGCATACCTACAATGAGCAGTTCTTC.